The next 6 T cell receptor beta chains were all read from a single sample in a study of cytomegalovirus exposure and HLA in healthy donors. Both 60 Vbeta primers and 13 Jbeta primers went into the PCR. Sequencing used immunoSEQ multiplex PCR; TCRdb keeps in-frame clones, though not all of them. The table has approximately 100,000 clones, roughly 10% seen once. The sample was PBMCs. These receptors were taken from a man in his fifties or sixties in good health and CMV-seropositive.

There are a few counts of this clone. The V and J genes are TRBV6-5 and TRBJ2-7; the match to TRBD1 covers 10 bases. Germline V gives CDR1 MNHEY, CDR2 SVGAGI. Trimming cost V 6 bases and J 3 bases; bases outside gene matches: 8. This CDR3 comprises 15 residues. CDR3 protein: CASRDGQGDYYEQYF. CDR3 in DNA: TGTGCCAGCAGGGATGGACAGGGGGACTACTACGAGCAGTACTTC.

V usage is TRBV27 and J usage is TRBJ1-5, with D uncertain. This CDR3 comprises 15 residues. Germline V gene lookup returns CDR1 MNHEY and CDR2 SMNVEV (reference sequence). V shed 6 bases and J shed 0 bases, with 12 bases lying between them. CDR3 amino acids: CASRQGGFSNQPQHF. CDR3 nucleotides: TGTGCCAGCAGACAAGGAGGGTTTAGCAATCAGCCCCAGCATTTT.

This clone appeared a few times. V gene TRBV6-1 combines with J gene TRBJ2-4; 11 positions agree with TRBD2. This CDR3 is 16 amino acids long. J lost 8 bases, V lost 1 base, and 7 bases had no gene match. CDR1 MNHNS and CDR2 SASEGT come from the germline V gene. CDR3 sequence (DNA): TGTGCCAGCAGTGAAGGGGCTAGCGGGAGGTTGTACATTCAGTACTTC. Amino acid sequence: CASSEGASGRLYIQYF.

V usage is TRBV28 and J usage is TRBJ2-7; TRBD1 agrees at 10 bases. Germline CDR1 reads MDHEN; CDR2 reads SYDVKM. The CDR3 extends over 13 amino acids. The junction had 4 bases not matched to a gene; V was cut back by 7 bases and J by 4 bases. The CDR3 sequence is CASKRQGAYEQYF. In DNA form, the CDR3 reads TGTGCCAGCAAGAGACAGGGGGCTTACGAGCAGTACTTC.

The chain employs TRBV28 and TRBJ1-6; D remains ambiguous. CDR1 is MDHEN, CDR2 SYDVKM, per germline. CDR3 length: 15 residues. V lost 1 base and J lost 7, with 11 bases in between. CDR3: CASSLSSRGNSPLHF. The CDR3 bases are TGTGCCAGCAGTTTATCAAGCAGAGGGAATTCACCCCTCCACTTT.

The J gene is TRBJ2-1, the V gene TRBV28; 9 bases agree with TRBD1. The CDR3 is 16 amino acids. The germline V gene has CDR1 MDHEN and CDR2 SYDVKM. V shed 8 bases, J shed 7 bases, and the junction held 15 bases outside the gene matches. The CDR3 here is CASEGNNGQGRNEQFF. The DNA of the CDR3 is TGTGCCAGCGAAGGGAACAATGGACAGGGGAGGAATGAGCAGTTCTTC.